This T cell receptor beta chain was observed in a study of T cell responses to AZD1222 COVID-19 vaccine. Study outcomes and limitations: There were mostly white British donors and more females than males, and clonal diversity was possibly underestimated.

Germline CDR1 SEHNR, CDR2 FQNEAQ (reference sequence). CDR3 length: 13 residues. V gave up 5 bases and J gave up 5 bases, with 12 bases separating them. Here immunoSEQ multiplex PCR was the method, and the copy in TCRdb shows in-frame clones only, minus some. The sample includes 200,000 or so clones, roughly 92% of them seen just once. To note about this clone: Its antigen is still unknown.

The chain recombines TRBV7-9 with TRBJ2-5; the D is unclear. The sequence derives from an adult in good health. Specimen: peripheral blood, collected on day 0 of AZD1222 vaccination. The CDR3 spells CASSVGNRETQYF. In DNA, the CDR3 is TGTGCCAGCAGCGTAGGAAATAGGGAGACCCAGTACTTC.